One and the same sample provided the 4 T cell receptor beta chains below, sequenced in a study of T cell responses to AZD1222 COVID-19 vaccine. Data came from immunoSEQ multiplex PCR; TCRdb stores just in-frame clones and leaves some out. This sample has 130,000 to 150,000 clones, with approximately 94% found just once. The sequences come from peripheral blood, collected on day 0 of AZD1222 vaccination. These receptors were obtained from an adult in good health.

The V and J genes are TRBV7-9 and TRBJ2-1; TRBD2 agrees at 13 bases. Germline V lookup: CDR1 SEHNR, CDR2 FQNEAQ (reference sequence). The CDR3 totals 18 residues. V dropped 5 bases and J dropped 1; count of bases not matched to a gene: 8. CDR3 sequence reads: CASSTRTSGGLSYNEQFF. As DNA, the CDR3 is TGTGCCAGCAGCACAAGGACTAGCGGGGGACTTTCCTACAATGAGCAGTTCTTC.

This clone was seen just once. The J gene is TRBJ1-4, the V gene TRBV6-5; the D is unclear. The CDR3 consists of 15 residues. CDR1 is MNHEY, CDR2 SVGAGI, per germline. V dropped 2 bases and J dropped 3 bases, with 10 bases sitting between them. The CDR3 sequence is CASSYLTLANEKLFF. CDR3 in DNA: TGTGCCAGCAGTTACCTCACCCTCGCTAATGAAAAACTGTTTTTT.

The rearrangement links TRBV19 to TRBJ2-7; D possibly uses TRBD1 or TRBD2 (5 bases each). From germline, CDR1 is LNHDA and CDR2 SQIVND (reference sequence). The CDR3 has 13 residues. V lost 7 bases and J lost 6, with 16 bases in between. The CDR3 region is CASKRTPGAEQYF. CDR3 in DNA: TGTGCCAGTAAGCGCACCCCCGGGGCCGAGCAGTACTTC.

The rearrangement uses TRBV14 and TRBJ2-3, with 9 bases fitting TRBD2. CDR3 length: 14 amino acids. CDR1 and CDR2 from the germline V gene are SGHDN and FVKESK. V dropped 1 base and J dropped 4; count of bases not matched to a gene: 0. The CDR3 region has the DNA TGTGCCAGCAGCCAAGGGACTAGCGCAGATACGCAGTATTTT. It codes for CASSQGTSADTQYF.